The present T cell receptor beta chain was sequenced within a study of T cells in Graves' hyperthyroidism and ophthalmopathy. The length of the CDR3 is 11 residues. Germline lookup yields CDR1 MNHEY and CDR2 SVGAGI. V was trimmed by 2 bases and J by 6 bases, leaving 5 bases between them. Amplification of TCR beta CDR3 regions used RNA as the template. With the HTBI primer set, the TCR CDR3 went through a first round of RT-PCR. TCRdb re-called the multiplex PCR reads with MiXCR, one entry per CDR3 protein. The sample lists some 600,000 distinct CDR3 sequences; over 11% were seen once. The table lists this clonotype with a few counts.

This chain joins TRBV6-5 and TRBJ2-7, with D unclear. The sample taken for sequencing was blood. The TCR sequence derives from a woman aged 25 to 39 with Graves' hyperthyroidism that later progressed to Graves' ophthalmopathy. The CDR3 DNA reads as TGTGCCAGCAGTTACGGCCCCGAGCAGTACTTC. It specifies CASSYGPEQYF.